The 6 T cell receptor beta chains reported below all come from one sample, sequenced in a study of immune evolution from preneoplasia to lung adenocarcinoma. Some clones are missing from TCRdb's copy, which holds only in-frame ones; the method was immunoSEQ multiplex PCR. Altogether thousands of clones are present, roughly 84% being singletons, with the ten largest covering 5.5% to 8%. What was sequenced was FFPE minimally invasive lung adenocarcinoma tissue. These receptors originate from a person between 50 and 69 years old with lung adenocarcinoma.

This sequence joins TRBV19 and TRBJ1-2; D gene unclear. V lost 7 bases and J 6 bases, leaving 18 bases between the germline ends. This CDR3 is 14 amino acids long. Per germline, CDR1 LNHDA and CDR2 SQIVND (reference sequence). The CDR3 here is CASTHFWESHGYTF. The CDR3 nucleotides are TGTGCCAGTACTCACTTCTGGGAGTCCCATGGCTACACCTTC.

The CDR3 spells CASSYSSTILDTQYF. CDR3 DNA sequence: TGTGCCAGCAGTTACTCGAGTACTATCTTAGATACGCAGTATTTT. The chain is built from TRBV6-5 and TRBJ2-3; D not resolved. Germline V lookup: CDR1 MNHEY, CDR2 SVGAGI. V lost 0 bases and J lost 5, with 12 bases in between. The CDR3 consists of 15 residues.

The CDR3 DNA is TGTGCCAGCAGCGTGACGGGAAACACTGAAGCTTTCTTT. The encoded protein is CASSVTGNTEAFF. The chain is built from TRBV9 and TRBJ1-1; D ambiguous. CDR3 size: 13 residues. CDR1 is SGDLS, CDR2 YYNGEE, per germline. V lost 2 bases, J lost 2 bases, and 7 bases lay in between.

CDR3 amino acids: CASSPATDRNQPQHF. CDR3 coding DNA: TGTGCCAGCAGTCCGGCGACAGATCGAAATCAGCCCCAGCATTTT. The chain is built from TRBV28 and TRBJ1-5; D perhaps matches TRBD1 (5 bases). CDR3 length equals 15 residues. Looked up from germline, CDR1 is MDHEN and CDR2 is SYDVKM. Trimming pared 5 bases from V and 4 bases from J, leaving 15 bases between. The whole variable domain, filled in from reference TRBV28 and TRBJ1-5, reads DVKVTQSSRYLVKRTGEKVFLECVQDMDHENMFWYRQDPGLGLRLIYFSYDVKMKEKGDIPEGYSVSREKKERFSLILESASTNQTSMYLCASSPATDRNQPQHFGDGTRLSIL.

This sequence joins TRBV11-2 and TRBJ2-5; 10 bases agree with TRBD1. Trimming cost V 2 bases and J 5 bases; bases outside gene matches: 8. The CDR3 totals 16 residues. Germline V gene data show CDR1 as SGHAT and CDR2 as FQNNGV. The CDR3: CASSLQGQGRGETQYF. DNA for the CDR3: TGTGCCAGCAGCTTACAGGGACAGGGGCGGGGGGAGACCCAGTACTTC.

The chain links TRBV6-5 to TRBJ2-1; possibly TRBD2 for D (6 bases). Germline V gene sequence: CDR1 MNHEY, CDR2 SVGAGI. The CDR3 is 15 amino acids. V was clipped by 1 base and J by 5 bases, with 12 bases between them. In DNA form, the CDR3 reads TGTGCCAGCAGTTACTGGGGACGGACTAACAATGAGCAGTTCTTC. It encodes CASSYWGRTNNEQFF.